This T cell receptor (beta chain) was obtained from a study of OX40 agonist ivuxolimab in advanced cancers. On this clone: The antigen is unknown.

Only in-frame clones appear in the TCRdb table, and some are missing; sequencing was by immunoSEQ multiplex PCR. The table shows 85,000 to 130,000 clones, with just over 90% occurring only once. This CDR3 spans 14 amino acids. CDR1 is LNHDA and CDR2 is SQIVND in the germline V gene (reference sequence). V lost 5 bases and J lost 7, with 18 bases in between. Study-wide results and limits: The mean number of expanded clones was higher in CD8+ T cells than in CD4+. Some nonresponders additionally presented with little normalized T-cell clonal expansion.

The TCR was taken from an adult with an advanced solid tumor such as melanoma, head and neck, liver or kidney cancer. V is TRBV19 and J is TRBJ2-7; perhaps TRBD2 as D (5 bases). The sample in question was CD4+ or CD8+ T cells sorted from blood, obtained in a trial of the OX40 agonist ivuxolimab. CDR3 sequence (DNA): TGTGCCAGTAGTTTCCTCGGCGGGTCCGCGGAGCAGTACTTC. Its translation: CASSFLGGSAEQYF.